These 5 T cell receptor beta chains were sequenced from one sample in a study of CD8 T cells in ankylosing spondylitis (dated by TCRdb to 2016 to 2017). Libraries were constructed by 5' RACE. The run used an Illumina HiSeq 2500. Starting from the raw public reads, TCRdb applied fastp trimming at Q25, assembled clones with MiXCR and retained in-frame beta chains. Rows with a matching CDR3 protein are joined into one entry that keeps the most common DNA and genes. The sample records 250,000 or so distinct CDR3 sequences, roughly a quarter of which are singletons. The ten biggest clones cover more than 0.6% of the sample. Sequenced material: blood, either unsorted or a sorted T cell fraction (not recorded which). These TCRs come from a male donor with ankylosing spondylitis or in good health (not recorded which).

The rearrangement joins TRBV7-3 to TRBJ2-1, with D maybe TRBD1 (6 bases). The length of the CDR3 is 14 residues. Deletions cut 5 bases from V and 6 bases from J, with 14 bases between. From germline, CDR1 is SGHTA and CDR2 FQGTGA. The CDR3, as DNA: TGTGCCAGCAGCGACAGGCCTCCTCCCAATGAGCAGTTCTTC. Translated, it gives CASSDRPPPNEQFF. Variable domain in full (rest from reference TRBV7-3 and TRBJ2-1): GAGVSQTPSNKVTEKGKYVELRCDPISGHTALYWYRQSLGQGPEFLIYFQGTGAADDSGLPNDRFFAVRPEGSVSTLKIQRTERGDSAVYLCASSDRPPPNEQFFGPGTRLTVL.

This clonotype appeared once. V usage is TRBV12-3 or TRBV12-4 and J usage is TRBJ2-1; 7 bases agree with TRBD2. The CDR3 has 17 residues. J gave up 2 bases and V 3 bases, and 10 bases lay outside the gene matches. The CDR3 sequence is CASSFGLVGGTYNEQFF. In nucleotides, the CDR3 is TGTGCCAGCAGTTTTGGTTTGGTGGGGGGGACCTACAATGAGCAGTTCTTC.

V and J are TRBV23-1 and TRBJ2-3; D gene unclear. TRBV23-1 is reported as an ORF; its role is uncertain. The CDR3 length is 10 residues. Trimming shortened V by 10 bases and J by 6 bases, and 8 bases separated the two germline ends. The CDR3 DNA follows: TGCGCCAAGTGTCGGGATACGCAGTATTTT. It encodes CAKCRDTQYF.

This clonotype was seen at least ten times. The chain joins TRBV11-2 to TRBJ2-5; no definite D call. CDR1 is SGHAT and CDR2 is FQNNGV in the germline V gene. The CDR3 has 12 amino acids. V dropped 5 bases and J dropped 3 bases, with 7 bases sitting between them. The CDR3 is CASSQRKETQYF. DNA for the CDR3: TGTGCCAGCAGCCAACGGAAAGAGACCCAGTACTTC.

The sample holds a few counts of this clonotype. This rearrangement joins TRBV29-1 to TRBJ1-4; D unresolved. Deletions cut 4 bases from V and 1 base from J, with 7 bases between. The germline V gene has CDR1 SQVTM and CDR2 ANQGSEA. CDR3 length: 13 residues. In DNA, the CDR3 is TGCAGCGTTGGGAACCGAACTAATGAAAAACTGTTTTTT. This codes for CSVGNRTNEKLFF.